This record looks at one T cell receptor (beta chain) sequence and its context. This entry comes from a study of shared clonotypes between healthy human individuals. The authors sequenced unsorted PBMC DNA on ten immunoSEQ deep assay plates. Generated by immunoSEQ multiplex PCR, the TCRdb table keeps only in-frame clones and is missing some. Altogether around 500,000 clones are present, more than 65% being singletons, with the ten largest covering about an eighth. Trimming removed 2 bases at V and 8 bases at J, with 10 bases between. CDR1 MRHNA and CDR2 SNTAGT come from the germline V gene. CDR3 size: 13 residues.

Specimen: PBMCs. The receptor was derived from a woman in her forties in good health. Some clones in this sample may be carry-over from other donors' samples. V and J are TRBV6-4 and TRBJ2-1; D may be TRBD1 or TRBD2 (5 bases each). The CDR3 sequence: CASSDHVGDEQFF. CDR3 nucleotides: TGTGCCAGCAGTGACCACGTGGGGGATGAGCAGTTCTTC.